The TCR beta chain described here comes from a study of T cells expressing NK-cell markers. Study-level results: Expanded NKG2C+ T cell clones had unclear HCMV specificity.

As for this clonotype: Its antigen is not identified.

5'RACE template switching built TCR beta cDNA with unique molecular identifiers. TCRdb reprocessed the 5' RACE reads and reports one entry per CDR3 protein, with no DNA. Recorded for this sample: about 160,000 distinct CDR3 sequences. The CDR3 has 16 residues. Per germline, CDR1 DFQATT and CDR2 SNEGSKA (reference sequence). The clonotype comes from a man aged 18 to 69 in good health. Sequencing used blood T cells: a sorted CD56 or NKG2C T cell subset, CD4+ or CD8+ T cells, or bulk PBMC T cells (not recorded which). The V call is TRBV20-1, the J call TRBJ2-7; the TRBD2 assignment by TCRdb is unverifiable without DNA. This CDR3 is CSARSYFSSSSYEQYF.